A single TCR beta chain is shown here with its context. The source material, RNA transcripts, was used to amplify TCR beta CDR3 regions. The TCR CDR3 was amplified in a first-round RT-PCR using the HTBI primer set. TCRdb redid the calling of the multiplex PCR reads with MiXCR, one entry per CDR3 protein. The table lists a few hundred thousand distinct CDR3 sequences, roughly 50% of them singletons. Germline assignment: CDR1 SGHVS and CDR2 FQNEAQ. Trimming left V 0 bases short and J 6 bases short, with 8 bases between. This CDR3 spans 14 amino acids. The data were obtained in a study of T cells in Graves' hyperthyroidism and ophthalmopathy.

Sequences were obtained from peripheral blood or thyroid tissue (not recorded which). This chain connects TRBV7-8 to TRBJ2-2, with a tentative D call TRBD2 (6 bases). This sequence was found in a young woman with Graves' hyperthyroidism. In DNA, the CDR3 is TGTGCCAGCAGCTTAGCAGGAGGGTCCGGGGAGCTGTTTTTT. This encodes CASSLAGGSGELFF.